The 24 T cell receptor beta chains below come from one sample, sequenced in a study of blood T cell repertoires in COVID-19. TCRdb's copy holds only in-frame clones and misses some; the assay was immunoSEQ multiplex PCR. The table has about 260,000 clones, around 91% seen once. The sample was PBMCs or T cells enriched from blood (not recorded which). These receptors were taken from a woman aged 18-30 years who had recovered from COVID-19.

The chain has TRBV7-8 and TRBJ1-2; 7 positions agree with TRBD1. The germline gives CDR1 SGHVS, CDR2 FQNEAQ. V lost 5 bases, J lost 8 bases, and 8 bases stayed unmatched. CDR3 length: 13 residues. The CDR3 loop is CASSREQGQGYTF. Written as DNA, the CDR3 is TGTGCCAGCAGCAGAGAACAGGGACAGGGCTACACCTTC.

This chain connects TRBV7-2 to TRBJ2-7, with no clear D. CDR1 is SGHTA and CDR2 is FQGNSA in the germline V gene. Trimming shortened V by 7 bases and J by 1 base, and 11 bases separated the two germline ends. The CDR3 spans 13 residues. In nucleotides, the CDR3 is TGTGCCAGCATCTATGGGCATTCCTACGAGCAGTACTTC. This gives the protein CASIYGHSYEQYF.

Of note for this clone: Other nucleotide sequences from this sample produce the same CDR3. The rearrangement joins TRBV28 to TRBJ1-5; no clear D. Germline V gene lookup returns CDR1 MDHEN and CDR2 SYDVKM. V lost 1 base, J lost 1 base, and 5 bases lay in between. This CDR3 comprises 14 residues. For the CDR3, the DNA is TGTGCCAGCAGTTTATCCGGGAGCAATCAGCCCCAGCATTTT. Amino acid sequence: CASSLSGSNQPQHF.

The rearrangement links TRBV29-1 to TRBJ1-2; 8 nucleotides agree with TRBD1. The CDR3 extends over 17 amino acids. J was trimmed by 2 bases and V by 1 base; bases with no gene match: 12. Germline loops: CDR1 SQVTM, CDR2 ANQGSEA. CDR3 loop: CSVEGSGVGTGNYGYTF. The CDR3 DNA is TGCAGCGTTGAAGGAAGTGGAGTTGGGACAGGAAACTATGGCTACACCTTC.

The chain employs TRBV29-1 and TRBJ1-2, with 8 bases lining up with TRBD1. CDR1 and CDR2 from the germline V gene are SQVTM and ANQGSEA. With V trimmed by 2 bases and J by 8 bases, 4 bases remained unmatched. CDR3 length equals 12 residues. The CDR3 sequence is CSVETRGQGYTF. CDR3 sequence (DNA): TGCAGCGTTGAAACCAGGGGGCAAGGCTACACCTTC.

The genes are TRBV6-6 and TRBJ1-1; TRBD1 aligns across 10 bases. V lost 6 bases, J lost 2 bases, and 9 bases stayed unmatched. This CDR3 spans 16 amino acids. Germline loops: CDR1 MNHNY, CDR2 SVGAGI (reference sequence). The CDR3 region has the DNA TGTGCCAGCAGCCCCCCCGGACAGGGGGGCAACACTGAAGCTTTCTTT. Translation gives CASSPPGQGGNTEAFF.

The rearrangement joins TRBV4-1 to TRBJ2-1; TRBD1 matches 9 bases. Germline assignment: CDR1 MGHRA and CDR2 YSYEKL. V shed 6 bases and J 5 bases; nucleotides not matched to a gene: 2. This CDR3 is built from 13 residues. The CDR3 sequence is CASSRTGDNEQFF. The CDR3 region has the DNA TGCGCCAGCAGTCGGACAGGGGACAATGAGCAGTTCTTC.

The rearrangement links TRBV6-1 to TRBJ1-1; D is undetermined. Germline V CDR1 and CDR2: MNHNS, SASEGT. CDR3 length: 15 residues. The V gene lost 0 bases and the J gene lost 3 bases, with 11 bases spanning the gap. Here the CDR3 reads CASSEAMDEDTEAFF. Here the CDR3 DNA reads TGTGCCAGCAGTGAAGCGATGGATGAGGACACTGAAGCTTTCTTT.

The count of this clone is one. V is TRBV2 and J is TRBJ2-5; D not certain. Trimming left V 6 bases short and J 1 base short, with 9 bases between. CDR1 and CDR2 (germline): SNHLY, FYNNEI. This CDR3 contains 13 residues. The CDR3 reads CASSEAVQETQYF. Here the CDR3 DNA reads TGTGCCAGCAGCGAGGCGGTCCAAGAGACCCAGTACTTC. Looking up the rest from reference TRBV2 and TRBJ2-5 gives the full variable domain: EPEVTQTPSHQVTQMGQEVILRCVPISNHLYFYWYRQILGQKVEFLVSFYNNEISEKSEIFDDQFSVERPDGSNFTLKIRSTKLEDSAMYFCASSEAVQETQYFGPGTRLLVL.

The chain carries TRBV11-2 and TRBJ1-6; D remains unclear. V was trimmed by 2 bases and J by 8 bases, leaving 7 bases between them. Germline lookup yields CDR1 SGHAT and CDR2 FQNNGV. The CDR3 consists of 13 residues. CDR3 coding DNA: TGTGCCAGCAGCTTACGCCCGGATTCACCCCTCCACTTT. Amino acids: CASSLRPDSPLHF. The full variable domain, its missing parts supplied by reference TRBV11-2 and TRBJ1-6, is EAGVAQSPRYKIIEKRQSVAFWCNPISGHATLYWYQQILGQGPKLLIQFQNNGVVDDSQLPKDRFSAERLKGVDSTLKIQPAKLEDSAVYLCASSLRPDSPLHFGNGTRLTVT.

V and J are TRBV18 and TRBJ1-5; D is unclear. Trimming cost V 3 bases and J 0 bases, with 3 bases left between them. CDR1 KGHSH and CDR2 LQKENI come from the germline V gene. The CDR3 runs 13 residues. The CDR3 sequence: CASSPASNQPQHF. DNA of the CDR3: TGTGCCAGCTCACCGGCTAGCAATCAGCCCCAGCATTTT.

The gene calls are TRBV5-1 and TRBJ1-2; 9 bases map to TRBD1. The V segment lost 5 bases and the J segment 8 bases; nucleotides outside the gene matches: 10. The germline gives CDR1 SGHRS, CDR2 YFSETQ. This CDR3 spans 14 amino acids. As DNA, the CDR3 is TGCGCCAGCAGGGGACAGGGCCGCGTGGAAGGCTACACCTTC. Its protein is CASRGQGRVEGYTF.

The CDR3 reads CAGGTDQSTYEQYF. The DNA of the CDR3 is TGTGCCGGGGGGACGGACCAATCTACCTACGAGCAGTACTTC. This chain uses TRBV5-4 with TRBJ2-7; tentative D call: TRBD2 (6 bases). The CDR3 is 14 amino acids. Germline V gene sequence: CDR1 SGHNT, CDR2 YYREEE (reference sequence). V gave up 10 bases and J gave up 2 bases, with 19 bases separating them.

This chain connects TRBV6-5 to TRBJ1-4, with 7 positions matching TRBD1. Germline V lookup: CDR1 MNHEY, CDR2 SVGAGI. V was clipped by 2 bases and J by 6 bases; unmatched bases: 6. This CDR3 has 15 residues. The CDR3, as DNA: TGTGCCAGCAGTTACGAGAGGCAGGGGGATGAAAAACTGTTTTTT. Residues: CASSYERQGDEKLFF.

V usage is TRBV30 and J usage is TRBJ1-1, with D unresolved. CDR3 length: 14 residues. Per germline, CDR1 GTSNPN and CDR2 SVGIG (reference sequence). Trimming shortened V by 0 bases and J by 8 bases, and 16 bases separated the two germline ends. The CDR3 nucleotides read TGTGCCTGGAGTGTACCAGGACTCCGGCTCGAAGCTTTCTTT. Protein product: CAWSVPGLRLEAFF.

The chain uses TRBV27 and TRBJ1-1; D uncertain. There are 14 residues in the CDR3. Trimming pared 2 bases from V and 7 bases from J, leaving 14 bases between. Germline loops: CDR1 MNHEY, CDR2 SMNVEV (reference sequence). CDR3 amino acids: CASSLVPRPLEAFF. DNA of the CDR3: TGTGCCAGCAGTTTAGTGCCGAGGCCCCTTGAAGCTTTCTTT.

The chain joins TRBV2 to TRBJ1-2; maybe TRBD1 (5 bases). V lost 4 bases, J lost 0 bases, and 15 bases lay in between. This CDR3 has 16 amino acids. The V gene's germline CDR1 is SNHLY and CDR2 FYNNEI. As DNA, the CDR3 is TGTGCCAGCAGTGTCGGGCGAGACAGCTCTAACTATGGCTACACCTTC. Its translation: CASSVGRDSSNYGYTF.

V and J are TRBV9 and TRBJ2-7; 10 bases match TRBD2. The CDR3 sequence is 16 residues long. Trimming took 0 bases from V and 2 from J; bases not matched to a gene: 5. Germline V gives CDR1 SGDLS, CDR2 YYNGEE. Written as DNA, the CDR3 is TGTGCCAGCAGCGTAGGATCTAGCGGGGGAGCCTACGAGCAGTACTTC. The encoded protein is CASSVGSSGGAYEQYF.

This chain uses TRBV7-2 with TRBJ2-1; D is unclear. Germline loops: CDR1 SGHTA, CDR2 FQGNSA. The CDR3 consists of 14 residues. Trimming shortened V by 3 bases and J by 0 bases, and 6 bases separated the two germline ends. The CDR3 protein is CASSLRSSYNEQFF. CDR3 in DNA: TGTGCCAGCAGCTTGAGGAGCTCCTACAATGAGCAGTTCTTC.

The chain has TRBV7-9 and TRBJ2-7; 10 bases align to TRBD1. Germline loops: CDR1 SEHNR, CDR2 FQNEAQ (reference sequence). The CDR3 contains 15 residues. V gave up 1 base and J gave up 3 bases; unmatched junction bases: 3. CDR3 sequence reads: CASSLGDRGSYEQYF. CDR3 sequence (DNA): TGTGCCAGCAGCTTAGGGGACAGGGGTAGCTACGAGCAGTACTTC.

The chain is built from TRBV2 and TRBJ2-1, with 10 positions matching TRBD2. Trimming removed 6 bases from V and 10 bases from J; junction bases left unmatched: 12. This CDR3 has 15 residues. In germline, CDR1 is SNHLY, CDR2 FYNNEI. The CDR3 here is CASSDLAGANNEQFF. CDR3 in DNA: TGTGCCAGCAGCGATCTAGCGGGGGCCAATAACGAGCAGTTCTTC.

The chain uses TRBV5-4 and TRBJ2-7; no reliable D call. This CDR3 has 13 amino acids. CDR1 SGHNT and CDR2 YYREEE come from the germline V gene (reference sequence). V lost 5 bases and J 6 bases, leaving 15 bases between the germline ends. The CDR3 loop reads CASRSNWASEQYF. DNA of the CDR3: TGTGCCAGCAGATCCAACTGGGCGTCCGAGCAGTACTTC.

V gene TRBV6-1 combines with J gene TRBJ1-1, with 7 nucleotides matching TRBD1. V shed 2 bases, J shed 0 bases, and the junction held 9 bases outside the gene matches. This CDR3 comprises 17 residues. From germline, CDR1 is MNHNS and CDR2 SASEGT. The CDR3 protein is CASSELTGVGLNTEAFF. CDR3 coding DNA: TGTGCCAGCAGTGAACTTACAGGGGTGGGGTTGAACACTGAAGCTTTCTTT.

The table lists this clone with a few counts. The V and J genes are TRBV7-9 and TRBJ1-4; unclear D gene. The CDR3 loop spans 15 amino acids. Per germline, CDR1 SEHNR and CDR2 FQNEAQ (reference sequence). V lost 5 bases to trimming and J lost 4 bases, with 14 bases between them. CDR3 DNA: TGTGCCAGCAGCGCTACCCCAGGATATAATGAAAAACTGTTTTTT. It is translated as CASSATPGYNEKLFF. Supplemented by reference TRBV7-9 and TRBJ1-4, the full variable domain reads DTGVSQNPRHKITKRGQNVTFRCDPISEHNRLYWYRQTLGQGPEFLTYFQNEAQLEKSRLLSDRFSAERPKGSFSTLEIQRTEQGDSAMYLCASSATPGYNEKLFFGSGTQLSVL.